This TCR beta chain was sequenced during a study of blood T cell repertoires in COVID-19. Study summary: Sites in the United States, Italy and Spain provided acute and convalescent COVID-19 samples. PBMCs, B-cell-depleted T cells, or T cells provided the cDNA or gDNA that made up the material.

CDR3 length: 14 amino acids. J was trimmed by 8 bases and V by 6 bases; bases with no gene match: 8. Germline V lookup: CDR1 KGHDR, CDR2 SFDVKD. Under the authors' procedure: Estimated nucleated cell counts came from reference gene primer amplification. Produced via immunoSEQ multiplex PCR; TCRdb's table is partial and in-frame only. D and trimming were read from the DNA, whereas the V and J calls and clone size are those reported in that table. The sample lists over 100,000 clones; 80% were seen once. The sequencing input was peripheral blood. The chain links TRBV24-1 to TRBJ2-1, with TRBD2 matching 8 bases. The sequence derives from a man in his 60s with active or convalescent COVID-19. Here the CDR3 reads CATSRQRGIDEQFF. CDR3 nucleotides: TGTGCCACCAGTCGTCAGCGGGGGATCGATGAGCAGTTCTTC.